This T cell receptor beta chain was documented in a study of post-analysis software for immune sequencing data. Study summary: Secondary progressive, relapsing-remitting and progressive-relapsing multiple sclerosis were among the included disease courses.

Remarks on this clonotype: Its antigen is not known.

TCR beta cDNA libraries included unique molecular identifiers. Input of 1 to 10 million T cells yielded around 460,000 cDNA molecules. TCRdb called the PCR reads again in MiXCR, with one record for every CDR3 protein. The data contain 750,000 to 950,000 distinct CDR3 sequences, approximately 53% of them singletons. Germline V gene lookup returns CDR1 SNHLY and CDR2 FYNNEI. The CDR3 consists of 13 residues. The germline V and J ends were trimmed by 7 bases and 8 bases, with 17 bases remaining between them. Study-level points and caveats: Samples prepared in the same batch strongly co-clustered by F measure. Several TRBV segments were more frequent in patients than controls; TRBV5-6, TRBV5-1 and TRBV20-1 belonged to this group. When compared against controls, multiple sclerosis patients showed significantly lower normalized Chao1 diversity.

This sequence originates from a girl aged 5 to 17 with multiple sclerosis. Sequencing was performed on blood. The rearrangement joins TRBV2 to TRBJ1-2; D is perhaps TRBD1 (6 bases). Written as DNA, the CDR3 is TGTGCCAGCACCCAGGCCGGGGGCTTGGGCTACACCTTC. It specifies CASTQAGGLGYTF.